Each of the 25 T cell receptor beta chains below was sequenced from the same sample in a study of blood T cell repertoires in COVID-19. Profiled with immunoSEQ multiplex PCR; TCRdb holds only in-frame clones, not every one. This table has 100,000 to 150,000 clones, 75% to 85% appearing once. Material: peripheral blood. The source is a woman in her fifties or sixties with acute or convalescent COVID-19.

This clone has just a few counts. The chain has TRBV3-1 (or the pseudogene TRBV3-2) and TRBJ2-1; no reliable D call. The V end lost 2 bases, the J end lost 7 bases, and 6 bases lay between the germline ends. Germline V gene lookup returns CDR1 LGHDT and CDR2 YNNKEL (reference sequence). The CDR3 is 12 residues long. The CDR3 nucleotides are TGTGCCAGCAGCCAACAAGCGAATGAGCAGTTCTTC. Amino acid sequence: CASSQQANEQFF.

The V and J genes are TRBV10-3 and TRBJ1-2, with 7 positions matching TRBD1. Germline values: CDR1 ENHRY, CDR2 SYGVKD. V was clipped by 9 bases and J by 1 base; unmatched bases: 5. The length of the CDR3 is 13 residues. The CDR3 protein is CAMTGDSNYGYTF. The CDR3 DNA reads as TGTGCCATGACCGGGGACAGTAACTATGGCTACACCTTC.

The V gene is TRBV11-2, the J gene TRBJ2-7; possibly TRBD1 for D (5 bases). V lost 5 bases to trimming and J lost 3 bases, with 14 bases between them. The CDR3 loop spans 14 amino acids. Germline lookup yields CDR1 SGHAT and CDR2 FQNNGV. This CDR3 is CASSPRGINYEQYF. Written as DNA, the CDR3 is TGTGCCAGCAGCCCTAGGGGAATAAACTACGAGCAGTACTTC.

The chain couples TRBV6-6 to TRBJ1-1, with 11 bases identical to TRBD1. Germline trimming cut 5 bases from V and 7 bases from J; bases unmatched to any gene: 12. CDR3 length equals 16 residues. Germline V lookup: CDR1 MNHNY, CDR2 SVGAGI (reference sequence). Here the CDR3 DNA reads TGTGCCAGCAGTCTATCGGACAGGGGGCACCAGGTTGAAGCTTTCTTT. Protein sequence: CASSLSDRGHQVEAFF.

The rearrangement links TRBV3-1 (or the pseudogene TRBV3-2) to TRBJ2-3; no clear D. The CDR3 consists of 13 residues. V lost 3 bases and J 0 bases, leaving 4 bases between the germline ends. Germline V gives CDR1 LGHDT, CDR2 YNNKEL (reference sequence). As DNA, the CDR3 is TGTGCCAGCAGCCAGAGAAGCACAGATACGCAGTATTTT. Encoded protein: CASSQRSTDTQYF.

This clone was counted a few times. The J gene is TRBJ1-1, the V gene TRBV5-1; D remains ambiguous. The CDR3 contains 14 residues. Germline lookup yields CDR1 SGHRS and CDR2 YFSETQ. The V end lost 0 bases, the J end lost 0 bases, and 6 bases lay between the germline ends. The CDR3 protein is CASSLVQMNTEAFF. CDR3 nucleotide sequence: TGCGCCAGCAGCTTGGTCCAGATGAACACTGAAGCTTTCTTT.

The rearrangement uses TRBV3-1 (or the pseudogene TRBV3-2) and TRBJ1-2; possible D gene TRBD1, 5 bases. Germline lookup yields CDR1 LGHDT and CDR2 YNNKEL (reference sequence). This CDR3 region has 13 residues. Trimming removed 4 bases at V and 2 bases at J, with 8 bases between. CDR3 loop: CASSPRVNYGYTF. The CDR3 DNA reads as TGTGCCAGCAGCCCCAGGGTGAACTATGGCTACACCTTC.

The chain couples TRBV11-2 to TRBJ1-2, with a possible D match to TRBD1 (6 bases). The CDR3 is made up of 13 amino acids. The V gene's germline CDR1 is SGHAT and CDR2 FQNNGV. Trimming pared 2 bases from V and 7 bases from J, leaving 11 bases between. The CDR3: CASSLLGTTGYTF. The CDR3 nucleotides read TGTGCCAGCAGCTTACTCGGGACAACTGGCTACACCTTC.

This sequence joins TRBV6-1 and TRBJ1-5; 9 bases are shared with TRBD1. Germline trimming cut 4 bases from V and 0 bases from J; bases unmatched to any gene: 4. Germline V gene sequence: CDR1 MNHNS, CDR2 SASEGT. The CDR3 is 16 residues long. CDR3 loop: CASSAGTGYSNQPQHF. DNA for the CDR3: TGTGCCAGCAGTGCCGGGACAGGGTATAGCAATCAGCCCCAGCATTTT.

The chain couples TRBV6-5 to TRBJ1-2; 10 nucleotides match TRBD1. The germline gives CDR1 MNHEY, CDR2 SVGAGI. J was trimmed by 5 bases and V by 2 bases; bases with no gene match: 8. The CDR3 length is 16 residues. CDR3 loop: CASSYGGGQGRYGYTF. The CDR3 DNA reads as TGTGCCAGCAGTTACGGGGGGGGACAGGGGAGATATGGCTACACCTTC.

The chain recombines TRBV6-5 with TRBJ2-7, with D maybe TRBD2 (5 bases). Germline CDR1 reads MNHEY; CDR2 reads SVGAGI. The CDR3 loop spans 14 amino acids. V was cut by 8 bases and J by 0 bases, with 14 bases left in between. For the CDR3, the DNA is TGTGCCAGCCGAAGGACTTCGAGCTCCTACGAGCAGTACTTC. This translates into CASRRTSSSYEQYF.

The chain uses TRBV11-2 and TRBJ2-1, with 13 nucleotides matching TRBD2. Per germline, CDR1 SGHAT and CDR2 FQNNGV. This CDR3 has 16 residues. The junction had 6 bases not matched to a gene; V was cut back by 5 bases and J by 5 bases. CDR3 in DNA: TGTGCCAGCAGCCAGGGGACTAGCGGGGCCCACAATGAGCAGTTCTTC. This encodes CASSQGTSGAHNEQFF.

The chain employs TRBV5-1 and TRBJ1-1; 11 bases are shared with TRBD1. This CDR3 comprises 15 residues. J was trimmed by 5 bases and V by 5 bases; bases with no gene match: 8. CDR1 is SGHRS and CDR2 is YFSETQ in the germline V gene. The CDR3 region has the DNA TGCGCCAGCAGTGTAACCGGGACAGGGGGAACTGAAGCTTTCTTT. Translating gives CASSVTGTGGTEAFF.

The chain uses TRBV18 and TRBJ1-3; D unresolved. Trimming removed 1 base from V and 2 bases from J, with 6 bases in between. The CDR3 is 14 amino acids. CDR1 KGHSH and CDR2 LQKENI come from the germline V gene. The CDR3 nucleotides read TGTGCCAGCTCACCACGGCAGGCTGGAAACACCATATATTTT. Translated, it gives CASSPRQAGNTIYF.

The chain couples TRBV7-9 to TRBJ1-6, with 7 bases identical to TRBD1. The V gene's germline CDR1 is SEHNR and CDR2 FQNEAQ (reference sequence). The junction had 3 bases not matched to a gene; V was cut back by 3 bases and J by 10 bases. The CDR3 loop spans 13 amino acids. The CDR3 sequence: CASSFQGGSPLHF. DNA for the CDR3: TGTGCCAGCAGCTTCCAGGGGGGCTCACCCCTCCACTTT.

The CDR3 is CASSLAVLSGASYNEQFF. The CDR3 nucleotides read TGTGCCAGCAGCTTGGCCGTCCTTAGCGGGGCATCCTACAATGAGCAGTTCTTC. The rearrangement uses TRBV5-8 and TRBJ2-1; TRBD2 aligns across 8 bases. The CDR3 is 18 residues long. The J segment lost 1 base and the V segment lost 0 bases, leaving 9 bases of the junction unmatched. From germline, CDR1 is SGHTS and CDR2 YDEGEE.

This clone was detected only once. The chain is built from TRBV28 and TRBJ2-4; TRBD1 matches at 9 bases. CDR1 and CDR2 (germline): MDHEN, SYDVKM. This CDR3 comprises 13 residues. V lost 5 bases, J lost 8 bases, and 4 bases stayed unmatched. This CDR3 is CASSPGQGDIQYF. The CDR3 nucleotides read TGTGCCAGCAGTCCGGGACAGGGTGACATTCAGTACTTC.

The rearrangement links TRBV13 to TRBJ1-1; 7 bases are a match to TRBD1. This CDR3 region has 14 residues. Losses at the gene ends were 5 bases for V and 3 bases for J; bases not matched to a gene: 6. Looked up from germline, CDR1 is PRHDT and CDR2 is FYEKMQ (reference sequence). The CDR3 region has the DNA TGTGCCAGCAGCCCCTACAGGGGACACACTGAAGCTTTCTTT. Translated: CASSPYRGHTEAFF.

The chain uses TRBV3-1 (or the pseudogene TRBV3-2) and TRBJ2-5; D possibly corresponds to TRBD2 (6 bases). The CDR3 contains 14 residues. Trimming took off 0 bases at V and 4 bases at J, with 9 bases between the two ends. Germline lookup yields CDR1 LGHDT and CDR2 YNNKEL (reference sequence). CDR3 region: CASSQERDSETQYF. The DNA for the CDR3 is TGTGCCAGCAGCCAAGAAAGGGACTCAGAGACCCAGTACTTC.

The chain employs TRBV5-1 and TRBJ1-6; D remains unclear. Trimming removed 1 base at V and 7 bases at J, with 12 bases between. This CDR3 region has 15 residues. The germline CDR1 and CDR2 sequences are SGHRS and YFSETQ. The CDR3 region has the DNA TGCGCCAGCAGCTTGTTCGGAGGGTCGAATTCACCCCTCCACTTT. The encoded protein is CASSLFGGSNSPLHF.

The chain has TRBV3-1 (or the pseudogene TRBV3-2) and TRBJ2-1; tentative D call: TRBD2 (6 bases). Trimming took off 1 base at V and 7 bases at J, with 11 bases between the two ends. Germline CDR1 reads LGHDT; CDR2 reads YNNKEL (reference sequence). The CDR3 extends over 14 amino acids. CDR3 DNA sequence: TGTGCCAGCAGCCAAGCCTCCGGGAGAAATGAGCAGTTCTTC. This sequence encodes CASSQASGRNEQFF.

V usage is TRBV6-2 or TRBV6-3 and J usage is TRBJ2-1, with 11 bases identical to TRBD2. CDR1 is MNHEY and CDR2 is SVGEGT in the germline V gene. The CDR3 has 18 amino acids. Trimming took 0 bases from V and 5 from J; bases not matched to a gene: 9. CDR3 amino acids: CASSYSILAGGIHNEQFF. The CDR3 nucleotides read TGTGCCAGCAGTTACTCGATTCTAGCGGGAGGAATACACAATGAGCAGTTCTTC.

V is TRBV5-4 and J is TRBJ1-1; D may be TRBD1 (6 bases). The CDR3 extends over 14 amino acids. Trimming removed 2 bases from V and 4 bases from J, with 12 bases in between. Germline values: CDR1 SGHNT, CDR2 YYREEE (reference sequence). The CDR3 DNA follows: TGTGCCAGCAGCTTAGGACAGAGGAGCACTGAAGCTTTCTTT. Protein sequence: CASSLGQRSTEAFF.

This chain links TRBV7-2 with TRBJ2-1, with 9 bases lining up with TRBD2. CDR3 length: 15 amino acids. After removal of 1 base from V and 10 bases from J, the junction contained 8 bases not matched to a gene. Germline V gene sequence: CDR1 SGHTA, CDR2 FQGNSA. Here the CDR3 DNA reads TGTGCCAGCAGCTTAGGCGGGAGGGCCGTTAAAGAGCAGTTCTTC. Encoded protein: CASSLGGRAVKEQFF.

The chain couples TRBV6-5 to TRBJ1-1; D is unresolved. Per germline, CDR1 MNHEY and CDR2 SVGAGI. The CDR3 consists of 15 residues. V was cut by 2 bases and J by 2 bases, with 12 bases left in between. CDR3 DNA sequence: TGTGCCAGCAGTTACGTTATACAGAAAAACACTGAAGCTTTCTTT. It specifies CASSYVIQKNTEAFF.